These T cell receptor beta chains were read from a single sample in a study of cytomegalovirus exposure and HLA in healthy donors. The assay was immunoSEQ multiplex PCR, and TCRdb's table has in-frame clones only and misses some. This table holds 200,000 or so clones, 70% to 85% found once. Sequences were obtained from PBMCs. The receptor set was obtained from a boy aged 2 to 10 in good health and CMV-seronegative. Both conserved end residues are part of each CDR3. D genes are given only for firm matches. Expanded clones are given a class, and other clones once, few, many or no size at all.

v_gene: TRBV7-9; d_gene: TRBD2; abundance: -; j_gene: TRBJ2-3; CDR3nt: TGTGCCAGCAGCTTAATGATAGCGGGGGATTGGGATACGCAGTATTTT; CDR3aa: CASSLMIAGDWDTQYF
v_gene: TRBV5-4; d_gene: -; abundance: few; j_gene: TRBJ2-1; CDR3nt: TGTGCCAGCAGCTTGCAGGGAAGCTCCTACAATGAGCAGTTCTTC; CDR3aa: CASSLQGSSYNEQFF
v_gene: TRBV4-3; d_gene: TRBD1; abundance: -; j_gene: TRBJ2-2; CDR3nt: TGCGCCAGCAGCCAAGATCCGACCCAGGGGGCATCCGGGGAGCTGTTTTTT; CDR3aa: CASSQDPTQGASGELFF
v_gene: TRBV5-6; d_gene: TRBD1; abundance: -; j_gene: TRBJ1-4; CDR3nt: TGTGCCAGCAGCTTGGCCGGGACAGCAAATAATGAAAAACTGTTTTTT; CDR3aa: CASSLAGTANNEKLFF
v_gene: TRBV11-2; d_gene: -; abundance: few; j_gene: TRBJ1-4; CDR3nt: TGTGCCAGCAGCTTAGGGGGCGTTAATGAAAAACTGTTTTTT; CDR3aa: CASSLGGVNEKLFF
v_gene: TRBV10-3; d_gene: -; abundance: -; j_gene: TRBJ1-1; CDR3nt: TGTGCCATCAGGAGGGACTTGGGGGCTGAAGCTTTCTTT; CDR3aa: CAIRRDLGAEAFF
v_gene: TRBV7-2; d_gene: TRBD2; abundance: -; j_gene: TRBJ2-3; CDR3nt: TGTGCCAGCAGCTACGGTCAAGCGGGGGGGCTAGTATATACGCAGTATTTT; CDR3aa: CASSYGQAGGLVYTQYF
v_gene: TRBV7-2; d_gene: -; abundance: -; j_gene: TRBJ1-5; CDR3nt: TGTGCCAGCAGCCCAGGGGACGCAAATCAGCCCCAGCATTTT; CDR3aa: CASSPGDANQPQHF
v_gene: TRBV18; d_gene: TRBD1; abundance: -; j_gene: TRBJ1-2; CDR3nt: TGTGCCAGCGCTTCGACAGGGGAGGGCGGCTACACCTTC; CDR3aa: CASASTGEGGYTF
v_gene: TRBV5-1; d_gene: TRBD1; abundance: -; j_gene: TRBJ1-1; CDR3nt: TGCGCCAGCAGCTTAGGACAGGTGAACACTGAAGCTTTCTTT; CDR3aa: CASSLGQVNTEAFF
v_gene: TRBV18; d_gene: TRBD2; abundance: -; j_gene: TRBJ2-5; CDR3nt: TGTGCCAGCTCACCACCGTCAGCGGGGGATAGAGAGACCCAGTACTTC; CDR3aa: CASSPPSAGDRETQYF
v_gene: TRBV19; d_gene: -; abundance: -; j_gene: TRBJ1-1; CDR3nt: TGTGCCAGTAGTCGAGGGCGCGAATCAACCCGGGAGAACACTGAAGCTTTCTTT; CDR3aa: CASSRGRESTRENTEAFF
v_gene: TRBV30; d_gene: -; abundance: -; j_gene: TRBJ1-3; CDR3nt: TGTGCCTGGGCCAGGGCGTCTGGAAACACCATATATTTT; CDR3aa: CAWARASGNTIYF
v_gene: TRBV9; d_gene: TRBD1; abundance: -; j_gene: TRBJ2-3; CDR3nt: TGTGCCAGCAGCGTAGTGGGGACAGGAGTAGATACGCAGTATTTT; CDR3aa: CASSVVGTGVDTQYF
v_gene: TRBV7-2; d_gene: -; abundance: -; j_gene: TRBJ1-1; CDR3nt: TGTGCCAGCAGCTTTAGCGGATTGAACACTGAAGCTTTCTTT; CDR3aa: CASSFSGLNTEAFF
v_gene: TRBV29-1; d_gene: TRBD2; abundance: once; j_gene: TRBJ2-5; CDR3nt: TGCAGCGTTGAGGGTCTAGCGGGGGAATTAGGAGAGACCCAGTACTTC; CDR3aa: CSVEGLAGELGETQYF
v_gene: TRBV5-6; d_gene: TRBD1; abundance: -; j_gene: TRBJ2-7; CDR3nt: TGTGCCAGCAGCTTGAAACTTTTAGGACAGGGGAACGAGCAGTACTTC; CDR3aa: CASSLKLLGQGNEQYF
v_gene: TRBV7-9; d_gene: -; abundance: -; j_gene: TRBJ1-4; CDR3nt: TGTTCCAGCAGTCGAGCCCCGGGGCAGGGAGGTGAAAAACTGTTTTTT; CDR3aa: CSSSRAPGQGGEKLFF
v_gene: TRBV4-2; d_gene: TRBD2; abundance: -; j_gene: TRBJ2-3; CDR3nt: TGTGCCAGCAGCCAAAAGGGACTAGCGGGGATCACAGATACGCAGTATTTT; CDR3aa: CASSQKGLAGITDTQYF
v_gene: TRBV7-9; d_gene: -; abundance: -; j_gene: TRBJ2-7; CDR3nt: TGTGCCAGCAGCTTAGGGTTCCCCTACGAGCAGTACTTC; CDR3aa: CASSLGFPYEQYF
v_gene: TRBV4-1; d_gene: -; abundance: -; j_gene: TRBJ2-1; CDR3nt: TGCGCCAGCAGCCAAACAGGGATCCCCCGGAATGAGCAGTTCTTC; CDR3aa: CASSQTGIPRNEQFF
v_gene: TRBV10-3; d_gene: -; abundance: -; j_gene: TRBJ2-2; CDR3nt: TGTGCCATCAGTCAGAACAGGGTCCCCGGGGAGCTGTTTTTT; CDR3aa: CAISQNRVPGELFF
v_gene: TRBV4-2; d_gene: -; abundance: -; j_gene: TRBJ1-4; CDR3nt: TGTGCCAGCAGCCAAGAGTTCCGGACTAATGAAAAACTGTTTTTT; CDR3aa: CASSQEFRTNEKLFF
v_gene: TRBV6-1; d_gene: -; abundance: -; j_gene: TRBJ2-1; CDR3nt: TGTGCCAGCAGTGAACCTGGGGGCCCCAATGAGCAGTTCTTC; CDR3aa: CASSEPGGPNEQFF
v_gene: TRBV23-1; d_gene: -; abundance: -; j_gene: TRBJ2-7; CDR3nt: TGCGCCAGCAGTCACAAGATCTTATCACCTAGCGAGCAGTACTTC; CDR3aa: CASSHKILSPSEQYF
v_gene: TRBV7-6; d_gene: -; abundance: -; j_gene: TRBJ1-4; CDR3nt: TGTGCCAGCAGCCAGGGTTTTGAAAAACTGTTTTTT; CDR3aa: CASSQGFEKLFF
v_gene: TRBV15; d_gene: -; abundance: -; j_gene: TRBJ1-4; CDR3nt: TGTGCCACCAGCAGGGTATTCGGGTCTAATGAAAAACTGTTTTTT; CDR3aa: CATSRVFGSNEKLFF
v_gene: TRBV20-1; d_gene: -; abundance: -; j_gene: TRBJ2-5; CDR3nt: TGCACCATGGGGGGAGAAGAGACCCAGTACTTC; CDR3aa: CTMGGEETQYF
v_gene: TRBV13; d_gene: TRBD1; abundance: -; j_gene: TRBJ2-5; CDR3nt: TGTGCCAGCAGCTTACTCTTAGGGGGCCACCGCACTACTCCCCAGTACTTC; CDR3aa: CASSLLLGGHRTTPQYF
v_gene: TRBV7-2; d_gene: -; abundance: -; j_gene: TRBJ1-1; CDR3nt: TGTGCCAGCAGCTTAGAGGCGGAGATTGAAGCTTTCTTT; CDR3aa: CASSLEAEIEAFF
v_gene: TRBV5-4; d_gene: TRBD1; abundance: few; j_gene: TRBJ1-4; CDR3nt: TGTGCCAGCAGCTTGGGGGCGGACAGGAGGGCTGAAAAACTGTTTTTT; CDR3aa: CASSLGADRRAEKLFF
v_gene: TRBV29-1; d_gene: -; abundance: -; j_gene: TRBJ1-1; CDR3nt: TGCAGCGTTGAAAGTTCGTGGGTAGGGTCGGGGATCACTGAAGCTTTCTTT; CDR3aa: CSVESSWVGSGITEAFF
v_gene: TRBV4-2; d_gene: -; abundance: -; j_gene: TRBJ1-1; CDR3nt: TGTGCCAGCAGCCAAGATCTAATCCAGGGCCATTGGAACACTGAAGCTTTCTTT; CDR3aa: CASSQDLIQGHWNTEAFF
v_gene: TRBV5-1; d_gene: -; abundance: -; j_gene: TRBJ2-5; CDR3nt: TGCGCCAGCAGCTTGGACAGATGGGAGACCCAGTACTTC; CDR3aa: CASSLDRWETQYF
v_gene: TRBV27; d_gene: -; abundance: -; j_gene: TRBJ2-6; CDR3nt: TGTGCCAGCAGTTTTAGAAACTCTGGGGCCAACGTCCTGACTTTC; CDR3aa: CASSFRNSGANVLTF
v_gene: TRBV18; d_gene: TRBD1; abundance: -; j_gene: TRBJ1-1; CDR3nt: TGTGCCAGCTCCCAGGGGGAGAACACTGAAGCTTTCTTT; CDR3aa: CASSQGENTEAFF
v_gene: TRBV4-1; d_gene: -; abundance: -; j_gene: TRBJ1-2; CDR3nt: TGCGCCAGCAGCCAAGAACCAGGATCTAACTATGGCTACACCTTC; CDR3aa: CASSQEPGSNYGYTF
v_gene: TRBV6-6; d_gene: TRBD1; abundance: -; j_gene: TRBJ1-2; CDR3nt: TGTGCCAGCAGTCGACGGGACAGGAGGAACTATGGCTACACCTTC; CDR3aa: CASSRRDRRNYGYTF
v_gene: TRBV5-4; d_gene: -; abundance: -; j_gene: TRBJ2-7; CDR3nt: TGTGCCAGCAGCCCCGGACCCCAGGGTCCCGCCTTCCTCTACGAGCAGTACTTC; CDR3aa: CASSPGPQGPAFLYEQYF
v_gene: TRBV7-8; d_gene: -; abundance: -; j_gene: TRBJ1-2; CDR3nt: TGTGCCAGCAGCTATCCTCTAGGGGAGGCGAGGGATGGCTACACCTTC; CDR3aa: CASSYPLGEARDGYTF
v_gene: TRBV11-2; d_gene: TRBD2; abundance: once; j_gene: TRBJ2-7; CDR3nt: TGTGCCAGCAGCCCCGGGACTAGCGGGGCCTACGAGCAGTACTTC; CDR3aa: CASSPGTSGAYEQYF
v_gene: TRBV19; d_gene: TRBD1; abundance: -; j_gene: TRBJ2-2; CDR3nt: TGTGCCAGTAGTATACAGGGGGCTAACACCGGGGAGCTGTTTTTT; CDR3aa: CASSIQGANTGELFF
v_gene: TRBV5-4; d_gene: TRBD1; abundance: -; j_gene: TRBJ1-2; CDR3nt: TGCGCCAGCAGCCAAGCCCCAACAGGGGGCGTCTATGGCTACACCTTC; CDR3aa: CASSQAPTGGVYGYTF
v_gene: TRBV6-6; d_gene: TRBD1; abundance: -; j_gene: TRBJ1-5; CDR3nt: TGTGCCAGCGGGGGGACAGGAGATGGAATTCAGCCCCAGCATTTT; CDR3aa: CASGGTGDGIQPQHF
v_gene: TRBV15; d_gene: TRBD1; abundance: -; j_gene: TRBJ1-2; CDR3nt: TGTGCCACCAGCAGAACACGGACAGGGGGCACCTATGGCTACACCTTC; CDR3aa: CATSRTRTGGTYGYTF
v_gene: TRBV2; d_gene: TRBD1; abundance: -; j_gene: TRBJ2-3; CDR3nt: TGTGCCAGCCGGACAGGGGGCCAGCTGGATACGCAGTATTTT; CDR3aa: CASRTGGQLDTQYF
v_gene: TRBV27; d_gene: -; abundance: few; j_gene: TRBJ2-7; CDR3nt: TGTGCCAGTAAGACGGGTTCCTCCTACGAGCAGTACTTC; CDR3aa: CASKTGSSYEQYF
v_gene: TRBV5-1; d_gene: TRBD2; abundance: once; j_gene: TRBJ2-1; CDR3nt: TGCGCCAGCAGCTTCGGGGGGAGCTCCTACAATGAGCAGTTCTTC; CDR3aa: CASSFGGSSYNEQFF